A single sample is the source of the 27 T cell receptor beta chains below, sequenced in a study of vaccination effects on CD4 cells after COVID-19. Peptide-pool stimulation followed by sequencing identified expanded antigen-specific CD4+ clonotypes in the ViraFEST assay. Cultured cells yielded isolated CD4+ T cells after more than nine days. The vaccine recipients had no prior SARS-CoV-2 infection, with negative nucleocapsid antibodies. The repertoire was sequenced with immunoSEQ multiplex PCR; TCRdb's copy has only in-frame clones and lacks some. This sample has about 65,000 clones; 65% to 85% occur once, and the top ten carry approximately 2.8%. For these TCRs, the target antigens are not known. Sequenced here: CD4+ T cells from PBMCs cultured with HCoV-NL63 spike peptides, sampled before COVID-19 vaccination. Receptor source: a human donor who received a COVID-19 vaccine.

The chain uses TRBV6-5 and TRBJ1-1, with D unresolved. The CDR3 covers 16 residues. V was trimmed by 0 bases and J by 4 bases, leaving 15 bases between them. Germline V gene sequence: CDR1 MNHEY, CDR2 SVGAGI. The CDR3 loop reads CASSYSSARMGTEAFF. The CDR3 DNA reads as TGTGCCAGCAGTTACTCGAGTGCCAGGATGGGCACTGAAGCTTTCTTT.

This chain joins TRBV19 and TRBJ2-5; 7 nucleotides align to TRBD2. The CDR3 loop spans 14 amino acids. V shed 6 bases and J 7 bases; nucleotides not matched to a gene: 11. CDR1 LNHDA and CDR2 SQIVND come from the germline V gene (reference sequence). The CDR3 nucleotides are TGTGCCAGTAGCTTGGGAGGGCCCCGGAGGACCCAGTACTTC. This translates into CASSLGGPRRTQYF.

The CDR3 DNA is TGTGCCTGGAGCCGGGTAGCTTCGGTCTCGGAGACCCAGTACTTC. Translated: CAWSRVASVSETQYF. The V gene is TRBV30, the J gene TRBJ2-5; D uncertain. The CDR3 runs to 15 residues. Germline CDR1 reads GTSNPN; CDR2 reads SVGIG (reference sequence). V lost 3 bases to trimming and J lost 5 bases, with 19 bases between them.

This sequence joins TRBV7-2 and TRBJ1-1; no definite D call. V was pared by 2 bases and J by 1 base, with 5 bases between. CDR1 SGHTA and CDR2 FQGNSA come from the germline V gene. The CDR3 consists of 13 residues. The CDR3 DNA is TGTGCCAGCAGCTTAAGAGGGAACACTGAAGCTTTCTTT. Residues: CASSLRGNTEAFF.

The chain carries TRBV6-1 and TRBJ2-1; 11 bases match TRBD2. The CDR3 extends over 17 amino acids. Germline CDR1 and CDR2: MNHNS and SASEGT. Trimming at V came to 3 bases and at J to 4 bases, leaving 8 bases not matched to a gene. This CDR3 is CASSDKSGTSGYNEQFF. CDR3 bases: TGTGCCAGCAGTGACAAATCCGGGACTAGCGGATACAATGAGCAGTTCTTC.

The gene calls are TRBV5-5 and TRBJ2-5; D not resolved. CDR1 and CDR2 from the germline V gene are SGHKS and YYEKEE (reference sequence). Trimming took off 1 base at V and 3 bases at J, with 7 bases between the two ends. The CDR3 has 13 amino acids. The CDR3 protein is CASSLQHEETQYF. CDR3 nucleotides: TGTGCCAGCAGCTTGCAACATGAAGAGACCCAGTACTTC.

V is TRBV19 and J is TRBJ1-2, with TRBD1 identical over 7 bases. CDR3 length: 13 amino acids. V shed 3 bases and J 7 bases; nucleotides not matched to a gene: 5. In germline, CDR1 is LNHDA, CDR2 SQIVND (reference sequence). As DNA, the CDR3 is TGTGCCAGTAGTATCGAGGGGGCAGGTGGCTACACCTTC. Protein product: CASSIEGAGGYTF.

This chain links TRBV6-5 with TRBJ2-2, with D unclear. V dropped 7 bases and J dropped 2 bases, with 11 bases sitting between them. CDR3 length: 14 residues. Germline CDR1 MNHEY, CDR2 SVGAGI. Written as DNA, the CDR3 is TGTGCCAGCATGGAATGGAGTAACACCGGGGAGCTGTTTTTT. This codes for CASMEWSNTGELFF.

V and J are TRBV29-1 and TRBJ1-2, with 9 nucleotides matching TRBD1. Germline V CDR1 and CDR2: SQVTM, ANQGSEA. This CDR3 comprises 14 residues. V gave up 5 bases and J gave up 8 bases; unmatched junction bases: 12. In nucleotides, the CDR3 is TGCAGCGTTCCGGAGGACAGGGGTAATAGGGGCTACACCTTC. Its translation is CSVPEDRGNRGYTF.

The count of this clone is one. The genes are TRBV5-5 and TRBJ1-3; the D gene is possibly TRBD1 (6 bases). The CDR3 consists of 15 residues. The germline V gene has CDR1 SGHKS and CDR2 YYEKEE (reference sequence). The germline V and J ends were trimmed by 3 bases and 0 bases, with 10 bases remaining between them. The CDR3 loop reads CASSSDRLSGNTIYF. CDR3 nucleotide sequence: TGTGCCAGCAGCTCAGACAGGCTCTCTGGAAACACCATATATTTT.

The rearrangement uses TRBV11-1 and TRBJ2-3, with TRBD2 as a possible D gene (5 bases). Trimming left V 5 bases short and J 5 bases short, with 14 bases between. The CDR3 has 14 residues. Germline V gene sequence: CDR1 SGHAT, CDR2 FQDESV (reference sequence). The chain's CDR3 is CASSPGKARDTQYF. Written as DNA, the CDR3 is TGTGCCAGCAGCCCGGGAAAGGCTCGAGATACGCAGTATTTT.

The chain joins TRBV7-3 to TRBJ2-3; D gene unclear. Trimming left V 4 bases short and J 0 bases short, with 8 bases between. From germline, CDR1 is SGHTA and CDR2 FQGTGA. The CDR3 has 14 amino acids. The CDR3 bases are TGTGCCAGCAGCTCGTACTCTAGCACAGATACGCAGTATTTT. This gives the protein CASSSYSSTDTQYF.

This clone was counted only a few times. This chain uses TRBV24-1 with TRBJ1-2; tentatively, D is TRBD1 (6 bases). CDR3 size: 14 residues. V was trimmed by 4 bases and J by 2 bases, leaving 10 bases between them. CDR1 KGHDR and CDR2 SFDVKD come from the germline V gene. CDR3 sequence (DNA): TGTGCCACCAGTGAAAACAGGGCCAACTATGGCTACACCTTC. As protein: CATSENRANYGYTF.

The chain has TRBV14 and TRBJ2-1, with 9 bases lining up with TRBD1. The CDR3 runs 15 residues. The germline V gene has CDR1 SGHDN and CDR2 FVKESK. The ends lost 3 bases at V and 12 bases at J; junction bases unmatched: 12. CDR3 nucleotides: TGTGCCAGCAGCCAGGGACAGGGTGGGAAGGTAGGGCAGTTCTTC. Residues: CASSQGQGGKVGQFF.

The chain combines TRBV7-2 with TRBJ1-5; D unclear. Germline CDR1 reads SGHTA; CDR2 reads FQGNSA. This CDR3 has 14 residues. Trimming took off 5 bases at V and 9 bases at J, with 17 bases between the two ends. The CDR3 loop is CASSPGQTAAPQHF. In DNA form, the CDR3 reads TGTGCCAGCAGCCCTGGGCAGACCGCCGCGCCCCAGCATTTT.

V and J are TRBV5-1 and TRBJ2-1, with unresolved D. CDR1 SGHRS and CDR2 YFSETQ come from the germline V gene. V was trimmed by 3 bases and J by 2 bases, leaving 9 bases between them. The CDR3 is 14 amino acids. In DNA form, the CDR3 reads TGCGCCAGCAGCTCCGGATGGCCCTACAATGAGCAGTTCTTC. Protein product: CASSSGWPYNEQFF.

V gene TRBV18 combines with J gene TRBJ2-2; 9 nucleotides align to TRBD1. Germline trimming cut 3 bases from V and 0 bases from J; bases unmatched to any gene: 2. The germline gives CDR1 KGHSH, CDR2 LQKENI. The CDR3 covers 16 residues. The CDR3 DNA reads as TGTGCCAGCTCACCGGACAGGGGTACGAACACCGGGGAGCTGTTTTTT. Translating gives CASSPDRGTNTGELFF.

CDR3: CASIDLGGRNTIYF. The CDR3 nucleotides are TGTGCCAGCATCGACCTCGGAGGGAGAAACACCATATATTTT. J is TRBJ1-3 and V is TRBV6-5; D gene uncertain. Trimming shortened V by 7 bases and J by 5 bases, and 15 bases separated the two germline ends. The CDR3 runs 14 residues. From germline, CDR1 is MNHEY and CDR2 SVGAGI.

The V and J genes are TRBV4-2 and TRBJ2-3; 10 bases map to TRBD2. V lost 4 bases, J lost 3 bases, and 7 bases stayed unmatched. CDR1 LGHNA and CDR2 YNFKEQ come from the germline V gene. CDR3 length equals 16 residues. The CDR3 coding sequence is TGTGCCAGCAGCCCTAGAGCGGGGGGGCAGACAGATACGCAGTATTTT. Its translation: CASSPRAGGQTDTQYF.

CDR3 sequence reads: CASSLSGQGAAKNIQYF. The CDR3 DNA reads as TGTGCCAGCAGTTTATCCGGACAGGGGGCAGCCAAAAACATTCAGTACTTC. The chain employs TRBV28 and TRBJ2-4, with 11 bases that match TRBD1. The V gene end was trimmed by 1 base and the J gene end by 0 bases; junction bases not matched to a gene: 2. The CDR3 runs 17 residues. The V gene's germline CDR1 is MDHEN and CDR2 SYDVKM.

This clone was seen only once. V is TRBV10-1 and J is TRBJ2-7; D is unclear. The CDR3 runs 10 residues. Between the trimmed V and J ends, which lost 11 bases and 5 bases, there was a span of 10 bases. Germline V gene sequence: CDR1 WNHNN, CDR2 SYGVQD (reference sequence). CDR3 residues: CAGPIDEQYV. The CDR3, as DNA: TGCGCCGGCCCCATCGACGAGCAGTACGTC.

The gene calls are TRBV11-3 and TRBJ2-1, with D tentatively TRBD2 (6 bases). The V end was cut by 0 bases, the J end by 6 bases, with 6 bases between. The length of the CDR3 is 13 residues. Germline V CDR1 and CDR2: SGHNT, YENEEA. CDR3 region: CASSLELANEQFF. The CDR3, as DNA: TGTGCCAGCAGCTTAGAACTAGCCAATGAGCAGTTCTTC.

This chain connects TRBV24-1 to TRBJ2-3, with a possible D match to TRBD2 (6 bases). The CDR3 length is 17 residues. The germline V gene encodes CDR1 KGHDR and CDR2 SFDVKD. With 1 base removed from V and 6 bases from J, the gap between germline ends came to 19 bases. The CDR3 protein is CATSDFFRGGEVDTQYF. CDR3 coding DNA: TGTGCCACCAGTGATTTTTTTAGGGGAGGTGAGGTTGATACGCAGTATTTT.

The DNA for the CDR3 is TGTGCCAGCAGTTTAGCAGCGGGGGTGAGCTCACCCCTCCACTTT. Translation gives CASSLAAGVSSPLHF. The chain couples TRBV27 to TRBJ1-6; perhaps TRBD1 as D (5 bases). The CDR3 runs 15 residues. Germline values: CDR1 MNHEY, CDR2 SMNVEV (reference sequence). V was pared by 2 bases and J by 10 bases, with 15 bases between.

The genes are TRBV2 and TRBJ2-3; no reliable D call. Germline loops: CDR1 SNHLY, CDR2 FYNNEI. The CDR3 covers 12 residues. The germline V and J ends were trimmed by 5 bases and 4 bases, with 7 bases remaining between them. This CDR3 reads CASSIASDTQYF. The CDR3 DNA is TGTGCCAGCAGTATCGCCTCAGATACGCAGTATTTT.

The V call is TRBV2, the J call TRBJ1-6; the D is unclear. The V and J ends lost 1 base and 6 bases respectively, with 10 bases between them. The CDR3 has 15 amino acids. Germline V gene sequence: CDR1 SNHLY, CDR2 FYNNEI. The CDR3 DNA sequence: TGTGCCAGCAGTGAAGTAGAAGGGTTTAATTCACCCCTCCACTTT. Its protein product is CASSEVEGFNSPLHF.

V and J are TRBV18 and TRBJ1-4, with TRBD1 matching over 10 bases. Germline V lookup: CDR1 KGHSH, CDR2 LQKENI. The CDR3 is made up of 14 amino acids. V lost 2 bases and J lost 6; bases outside the gene matches: 0. The CDR3 DNA reads TGTGCCAGCTCACCAGGGACAGGGGATGAAAAACTGTTTTTT. Translating gives CASSPGTGDEKLFF.